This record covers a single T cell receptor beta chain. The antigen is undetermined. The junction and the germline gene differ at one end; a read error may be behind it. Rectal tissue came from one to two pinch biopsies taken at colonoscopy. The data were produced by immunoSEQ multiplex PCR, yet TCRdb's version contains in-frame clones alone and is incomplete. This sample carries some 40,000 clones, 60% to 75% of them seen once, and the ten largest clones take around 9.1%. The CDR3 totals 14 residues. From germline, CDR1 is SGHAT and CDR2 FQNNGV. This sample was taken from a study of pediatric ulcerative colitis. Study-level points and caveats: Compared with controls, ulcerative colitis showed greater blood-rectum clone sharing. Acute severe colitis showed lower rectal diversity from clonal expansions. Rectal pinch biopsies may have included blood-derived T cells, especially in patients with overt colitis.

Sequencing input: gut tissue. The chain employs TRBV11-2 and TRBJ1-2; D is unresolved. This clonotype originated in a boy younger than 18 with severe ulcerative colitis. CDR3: CASSLDGPQEGYTF. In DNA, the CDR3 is TGTGCCAGCAGCCTAGATGGACCCCAGGAAGGCTACACCTTC.